The clone carrying this TCR beta chain was found once. Single viable CD3+CD4+CD8-CD45RO+ cells were sorted as the memory CD4+ T cells. Germline V CDR1 and CDR2: MNHNY, SVGAGI (reference sequence). The CDR3 covers 16 residues. J gave up 3 bases and V 0 bases, and 7 bases lay outside the gene matches. The data were taken from a study of memory CD4+ T cells and cytomegalovirus serostatus. Assay: immunoSEQ multiplex PCR; the TCRdb copy retains only in-frame clones and omits some. The table records tens of thousands of clones, 80% to 85% of them present only once. The V gene is TRBV6-6, the J gene TRBJ1-2; TRBD1 matches 7 bases. The clonotype comes from an adult in good health and CMV-seronegative. The source material was memory CD4+ T cells from blood. The CDR3 sequence is CASSYSISGGDYGYTF. As DNA, the CDR3 is TGTGCCAGCAGTTACTCGATTTCAGGGGGGGACTATGGCTACACCTTC.